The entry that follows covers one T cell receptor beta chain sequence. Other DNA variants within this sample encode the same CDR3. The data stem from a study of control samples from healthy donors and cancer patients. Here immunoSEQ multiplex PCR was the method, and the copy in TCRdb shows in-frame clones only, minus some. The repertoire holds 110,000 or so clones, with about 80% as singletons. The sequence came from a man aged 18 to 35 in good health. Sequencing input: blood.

CDR3 in DNA: TGTGCCAGCAGTTTACGGGCAGGGAACTATGGCTACACCTTC. Translation: CASSLRAGNYGYTF. This rearrangement joins TRBV27 to TRBJ1-2, with a tentative D call TRBD1 (5 bases). The ends were cut back, 2 bases at V and 2 bases at J, with 9 bases in the middle. Germline CDR1 and CDR2: MNHEY and SMNVEV (reference sequence). The CDR3 loop spans 14 amino acids.